These 25 T cell receptor beta chains came from one sample sequenced in a study of cytomegalovirus exposure and HLA in healthy donors. In the PCR, 60 Vbeta and 13 Jbeta primers were used. Some clones are missing from TCRdb's copy, which holds only in-frame ones; the method was immunoSEQ multiplex PCR. The table lists 150,000 or so clones, approximately 75% of them singletons. Sequencing was carried out using PBMCs. The receptors were gathered from a man between 18 and 29 years old in good health and CMV-seronegative.

CDR3 nucleotide sequence: TGTGCTAGTGGTTTGGCACACGTGTTGGGGGCTCTCCCGCTGTACGAGCAGTACGTC. Amino acid sequence: CASGLAHVLGALPLYEQYV. The V call is TRBV12-5, the J call TRBJ2-7, with D possibly TRBD1 on 6 matching bases. CDR1 LGHNT and CDR2 FRNRAP come from the germline V gene. V lost 1 base, J lost 4 bases, and 26 bases lay in between. The CDR3 totals 19 residues.

The V and J genes are TRBV6-1 and TRBJ1-2, with no clear D. The V gene lost 1 base and the J gene lost 0 bases, with 21 bases spanning the gap. This CDR3 spans 19 amino acids. Germline loops: CDR1 MNHNS, CDR2 SASEGT. The CDR3 loop reads CASSEGTDLLYRANYGYTF. CDR3 sequence (DNA): TGTGCCAGCAGTGAAGGAACAGACCTACTCTATAGAGCTAACTATGGCTACACCTTC.

The rearrangement links TRBV11-2 to TRBJ2-5; 9 bases fit TRBD2. The CDR3 has 16 residues. Germline V gene data show CDR1 as SGHAT and CDR2 as FQNNGV. Trimming at V came to 4 bases and at J to 4 bases, leaving 10 bases not matched to a gene. CDR3 sequence: CASSSESSSGGETQYF. The CDR3 nucleotides are TGTGCCAGCAGCTCCGAGAGTAGTAGCGGGGGAGAGACCCAGTACTTC.

The rearrangement uses TRBV30 and TRBJ1-2; D unclear. Germline V gene sequence: CDR1 GTSNPN, CDR2 SVGIG (reference sequence). CDR3 length equals 17 residues. V lost 5 bases to trimming and J lost 0 bases, with 22 bases between them. CDR3 in amino acids: CAWDAKVLQKPNYGYTF. The CDR3 coding sequence is TGTGCCTGGGACGCTAAGGTGTTACAGAAGCCTAACTATGGCTACACCTTC.

The gene calls are TRBV19 and TRBJ1-1; D is unclear. The CDR3 length is 12 residues. Per the germline V gene, CDR1 is LNHDA and CDR2 is SQIVND (reference sequence). V was shortened by 3 bases and J by 4 bases, with 6 bases between the two germline ends. DNA of the CDR3: TGTGCCAGTAGTATCGAGGCCACTGAAGCTTTCTTT. This translates into CASSIEATEAFF.

As to this clone: At one end, the junction sequence differs from germline, possibly due to a read error. J is TRBJ1-6 and V is TRBV30; tentative D call: TRBD1 (6 bases). This CDR3 region has 15 residues. Germline values: CDR1 GTSNPN, CDR2 SVGIG (reference sequence). As DNA, the CDR3 is TGTGCCCGGAGCGACGGACAGTCCTATAATTCACCCCTCCACTTT. Its protein is CARSDGQSYNSPLHF.

V usage is TRBV19 and J usage is TRBJ1-4, with 7 nucleotides matching TRBD1. This CDR3 region has 15 residues. V trimming: 5 bases; J trimming: 7 bases; junction bases outside the gene matches: 10. CDR1 is LNHDA and CDR2 is SQIVND in the germline V gene (reference sequence). The DNA of the CDR3 is TGTGCCAGTAGTTCGCCGAGAGACAGGGTTGAAAAACTGTTTTTT. Translation: CASSSPRDRVEKLFF.

The rearrangement joins TRBV4-1 to TRBJ2-3, with 7 bases lining up with TRBD1. CDR1 is MGHRA, CDR2 YSYEKL, per germline. V shed 4 bases and J 5 bases; nucleotides not matched to a gene: 15. This CDR3 contains 17 residues. The CDR3 sequence is CASSPPGQELLVDTQYF. CDR3 coding DNA: TGCGCCAGCAGCCCCCCTGGACAGGAACTTTTGGTAGATACGCAGTATTTT.

This rearrangement joins TRBV4-1 to TRBJ1-1; D is unresolved. Per the germline V gene, CDR1 is MGHRA and CDR2 is YSYEKL. The CDR3 has 16 residues. Trimming stripped 4 bases from V and 1 base from J, with 16 bases between. The CDR3 nucleotides read TGCGCCAGCAGCCCGACCCTTTTTGGGCCGAACACTGAAGCTTTCTTT. This codes for CASSPTLFGPNTEAFF.

CDR3 region: CAWRGNKAGANVLTF. CDR3 coding DNA: TGTGCCTGGCGGGGCAATAAGGCTGGGGCCAACGTCCTGACTTTC. V is TRBV2 and J is TRBJ2-6, with D possibly matching TRBD2 (6 bases). The germline gives CDR1 SNHLY, CDR2 FYNNEI. V lost 11 bases and J 2 bases, leaving 16 bases between the germline ends. CDR3 length equals 15 residues. The full variable domain, completed using reference TRBV2 and TRBJ2-6, is EPEVTQTPSHQVTQMGQEVILRCVPISNHLYFYWYRQILGQKVEFLVSFYNNEISEKSEIFDDQFSVERPDGSNFTLKIRSTKLEDSAMYFCAWRGNKAGANVLTFGAGSRLTVL.

The chain carries TRBV5-1 and TRBJ2-5, with D maybe TRBD2 (7 bases). CDR3 size: 15 residues. Germline CDR1 SGHRS, CDR2 YFSETQ. Trimming cost V 1 base and J 5 bases, with 15 bases left between them. CDR3 in amino acids: CASSLNGRGAETQYF. CDR3 nucleotide sequence: TGCGCCAGCAGCTTGAATGGTCGGGGGGCGGAGACCCAGTACTTC.

The chain recombines TRBV7-8 with TRBJ1-1, with D possibly TRBD1 on 5 matching bases. V dropped 6 bases and J dropped 4 bases, with 12 bases sitting between them. Germline CDR1 SGHVS, CDR2 FQNEAQ. The CDR3 covers 13 residues. The DNA of the CDR3 is TGTGCCAGCAGTCGAATCCAGGGCACTGAAGCTTTCTTT. As protein: CASSRIQGTEAFF.

The V and J genes are TRBV25-1 and TRBJ2-2; 10 bases are a match to TRBD1. Germline CDR1 and CDR2: MGHDK and SYGVNS. Unmatched junction bases numbered 9, after V lost 6 bases and J lost 5 bases. The CDR3 loop spans 16 amino acids. The CDR3 DNA reads TGTGCCAGCAGACAACCAAAGGGACAGGGGACCGGGGAGCTGTTTTTT. Translating it yields CASRQPKGQGTGELFF.

The J gene is TRBJ1-1, the V gene TRBV7-8; 10 nucleotides match TRBD1. Germline CDR1 SGHVS, CDR2 FQNEAQ. This CDR3 has 17 amino acids. After removal of 2 bases from V and 0 bases from J, the junction contained 6 bases not matched to a gene. The CDR3 protein is CASSLQGDRGMNTEAFF. The CDR3, as DNA: TGTGCCAGCAGCTTACAAGGGGACAGGGGCATGAACACTGAAGCTTTCTTT.

The chain combines TRBV4-3 with TRBJ2-1, with 7 bases identical to TRBD2. The germline CDR1 and CDR2 sequences are LGHNA and YSLEER. V lost 0 bases to trimming and J lost 2 bases; unmatched junction nucleotides: 7. This CDR3 is built from 17 residues. For the CDR3, the DNA is TGCGCCAGCAGCCAAGAGGTAACCCGGGGGGCCTACAATGAGCAGTTCTTC. It codes for CASSQEVTRGAYNEQFF.

The V and J genes are TRBV18 and TRBJ2-7; 7 bases align to TRBD2. Germline V lookup: CDR1 KGHSH, CDR2 LQKENI. The junction had 24 bases not matched to a gene; V was cut back by 3 bases and J by 4 bases. The CDR3 has 20 amino acids. This chain's CDR3 is CASSPSERKVREGYEYEQYV. Here the CDR3 DNA reads TGTGCCAGCTCACCCTCGGAAAGGAAAGTCAGGGAGGGGTACGAGTACGAGCAGTACGTC.

This chain joins TRBV4-1 and TRBJ1-2; maybe TRBD1 (5 bases). CDR3 length: 14 residues. With 4 bases removed from V and 2 bases from J, the gap between germline ends came to 11 bases. Germline V gene sequence: CDR1 MGHRA, CDR2 YSYEKL. Here the CDR3 reads CASSREQENYGYTF. CDR3 DNA: TGCGCCAGCAGCCGAGAACAGGAGAACTATGGCTACACCTTC.

This clone was seen once. The V and J genes are TRBV5-1 and TRBJ1-6, with D unclear. This CDR3 spans 18 amino acids. Germline CDR1 is SGHRS and CDR2 is YFSETQ. V gave up 0 bases and J gave up 0 bases, with 13 bases separating them. CDR3 residues: CASSLEVGLGSYNSPLHF. DNA of the CDR3: TGCGCCAGCAGCTTGGAGGTGGGTCTAGGCTCCTATAATTCACCCCTCCACTTT.

The rearrangement links TRBV10-2 to TRBJ1-4, with 7 bases identical to TRBD1. V lost 4 bases to trimming and J lost 4 bases; unmatched junction nucleotides: 6. Germline V gene lookup returns CDR1 WSHSY and CDR2 SAAADI. CDR3 length equals 15 residues. The CDR3, as DNA: TGCGCCAGCAGTGGAGGGGGACAGCGTAATGAAAAACTGTTTTTT. Residues: CASSGGGQRNEKLFF.

Note on this clone: Distinct nucleotide sequences in the sample also encode this CDR3. This chain uses TRBV5-1 with TRBJ1-1; 10 bases are shared with TRBD1. The length of the CDR3 is 13 residues. J gave up 8 bases and V 4 bases, and 5 bases lay outside the gene matches. CDR1 and CDR2 (germline): SGHRS, YFSETQ. The CDR3 region is CASSAGTGAEAFF. The CDR3 DNA reads TGCGCCAGCAGCGCCGGGACAGGGGCCGAAGCTTTCTTT.

This chain joins TRBV28 and TRBJ1-5, with D tentatively TRBD1 (5 bases). Per germline, CDR1 MDHEN and CDR2 SYDVKM. Trimming removed 2 bases from V and 9 bases from J, with 17 bases in between. There are 15 residues in the CDR3. The CDR3 DNA reads TGTGCCAGCAGTTTACCACAGGTTCTGTTGGGGCCCCAGCATTTT. It yields the protein CASSLPQVLLGPQHF.

The rearrangement joins TRBV28 to TRBJ1-2, with unresolved D. This CDR3 is built from 11 residues. The V gene lost 3 bases and the J gene lost 5 bases, with 4 bases spanning the gap. Germline V CDR1 and CDR2: MDHEN, SYDVKM. The CDR3 reads CASSLSYGYTF. The CDR3, as DNA: TGTGCCAGCAGTTTGTCGTATGGCTACACCTTC.

V and J are TRBV4-2 and TRBJ2-3, with 8 bases aligning to TRBD2. Germline loops: CDR1 LGHNA, CDR2 YNFKEQ. J was trimmed by 1 base and V by 0 bases; bases with no gene match: 3. There are 16 residues in the CDR3. The CDR3 coding sequence is TGTGCCAGCAGCCAAGATTTCGGGGGGGGCACAGATACGCAGTATTTT. Translating gives CASSQDFGGGTDTQYF.

This chain uses TRBV14 with TRBJ2-5; 13 bases map to TRBD2. Germline loops: CDR1 SGHDN, CDR2 FVKESK. This CDR3 region has 15 residues. Unmatched junction bases numbered 5, after V lost 5 bases and J lost 5 bases. Here the CDR3 DNA reads TGTGCCAGCAGCACCGGACTAGCGGGGGACGAGACCCAGTACTTC. This encodes CASSTGLAGDETQYF. Looking up the rest from reference TRBV14 and TRBJ2-5 gives the full variable domain: EAGVTQFPSHSVIEKGQTVTLRCDPISGHDNLYWYRRVMGKEIKFLLHFVKESKQDESGMPNNRFLAERTGGTYSTLKVQPAELEDSGVYFCASSTGLAGDETQYFGPGTRLLVL.

The chain links TRBV19 to TRBJ1-6; unclear D gene. V was cut by 6 bases and J by 0 bases, with 21 bases left in between. CDR3 size: 19 residues. The germline CDR1 and CDR2 sequences are LNHDA and SQIVND (reference sequence). CDR3 DNA: TGTGCCAGTAGCCCCCGGGGAGAAGGGAAGAACTCCTATAATTCACCCCTCCACTTT. It yields the protein CASSPRGEGKNSYNSPLHF.